This entry describes one TCR beta chain. Germline V CDR1 and CDR2: KGHSH, LQKENI. Trimming cost V 1 base and J 2 bases, with 6 bases left between them. The CDR3 is made up of 13 amino acids. Produced via immunoSEQ multiplex PCR; TCRdb's table is partial and in-frame only. The table includes 35,000 to 50,000 clones, about 88% detected once. The data derive from a study of T cell changes during pregnancy in multiple sclerosis. The sequence derives from a female donor with multiple sclerosis, enrolled in a pregnancy study. The genes are TRBV18 and TRBJ2-7; D gene uncertain. This sample comprised CD4+ T cells from peripheral blood mononuclear cells, obtained in the second trimester of pregnancy. The CDR3 loop is CASSPQQAYEQYF. In DNA, the CDR3 is TGTGCCAGCTCACCACAGCAGGCCTACGAGCAGTACTTC.